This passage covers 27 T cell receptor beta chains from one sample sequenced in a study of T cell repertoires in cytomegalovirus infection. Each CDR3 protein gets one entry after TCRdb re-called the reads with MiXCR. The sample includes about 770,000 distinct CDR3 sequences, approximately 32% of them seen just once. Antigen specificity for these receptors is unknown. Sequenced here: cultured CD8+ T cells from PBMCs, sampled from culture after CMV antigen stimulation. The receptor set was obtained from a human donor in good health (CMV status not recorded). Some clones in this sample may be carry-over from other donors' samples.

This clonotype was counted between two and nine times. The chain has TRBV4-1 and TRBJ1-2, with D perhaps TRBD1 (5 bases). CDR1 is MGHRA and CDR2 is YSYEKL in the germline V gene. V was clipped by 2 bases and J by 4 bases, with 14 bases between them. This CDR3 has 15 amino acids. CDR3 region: CASSQLEGQVYGYTF. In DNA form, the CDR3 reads TGCGCCAGCAGCCAACTCGAGGGGCAGGTCTATGGCTACACCTTC.

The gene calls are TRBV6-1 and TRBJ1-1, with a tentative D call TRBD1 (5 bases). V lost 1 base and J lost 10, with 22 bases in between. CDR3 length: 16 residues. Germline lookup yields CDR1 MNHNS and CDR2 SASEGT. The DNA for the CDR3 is TGTGCCAGCAGTGAAGTTGCCGGGACCTTCAAAAAAGGAGCTTTCTTT. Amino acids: CASSEVAGTFKKGAFF.

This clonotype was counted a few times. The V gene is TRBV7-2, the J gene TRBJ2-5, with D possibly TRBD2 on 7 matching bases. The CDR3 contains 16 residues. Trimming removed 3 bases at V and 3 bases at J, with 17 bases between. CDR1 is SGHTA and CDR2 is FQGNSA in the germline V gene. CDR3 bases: TGTGCCAGCAGCTTTGGGGGAGGGGGGCAGGAAGAGACCCAGTACTTC. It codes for CASSFGGGGQEETQYF.

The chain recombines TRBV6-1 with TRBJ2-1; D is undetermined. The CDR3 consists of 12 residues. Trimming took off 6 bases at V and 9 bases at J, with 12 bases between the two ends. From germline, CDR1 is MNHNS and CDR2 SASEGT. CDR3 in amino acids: CASRETRPEQFF. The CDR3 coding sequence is TGTGCCAGCAGGGAAACACGTCCTGAGCAGTTCTTC.

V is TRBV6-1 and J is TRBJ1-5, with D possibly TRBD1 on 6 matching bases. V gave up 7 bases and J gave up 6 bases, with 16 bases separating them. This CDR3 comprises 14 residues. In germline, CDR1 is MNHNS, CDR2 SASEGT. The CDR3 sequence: CASTGVPRGQPQHF. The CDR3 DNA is TGTGCCAGCACCGGGGTACCCAGGGGTCAGCCCCAGCATTTT.

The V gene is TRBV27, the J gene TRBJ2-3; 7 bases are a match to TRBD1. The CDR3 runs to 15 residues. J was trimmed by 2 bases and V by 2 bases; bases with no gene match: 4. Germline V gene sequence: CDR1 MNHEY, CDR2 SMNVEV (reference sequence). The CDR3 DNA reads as TGTGCCAGCAGTTTAAGCAGGGGGTTCACAGATACGCAGTATTTT. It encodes CASSLSRGFTDTQYF.

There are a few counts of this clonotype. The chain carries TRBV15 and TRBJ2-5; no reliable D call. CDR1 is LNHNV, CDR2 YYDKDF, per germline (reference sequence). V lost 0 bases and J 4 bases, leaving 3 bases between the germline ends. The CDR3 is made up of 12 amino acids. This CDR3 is CATSRDLETQYF. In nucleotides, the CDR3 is TGTGCCACCAGCAGAGATTTAGAGACCCAGTACTTC.

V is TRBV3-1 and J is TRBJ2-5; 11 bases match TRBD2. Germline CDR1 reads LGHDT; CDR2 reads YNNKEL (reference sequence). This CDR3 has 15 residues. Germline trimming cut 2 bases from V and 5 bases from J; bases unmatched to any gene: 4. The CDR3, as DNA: TGTGCCAGCAGCCAACCGACTAGCGGGGAGGAGACCCAGTACTTC. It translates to CASSQPTSGEETQYF.

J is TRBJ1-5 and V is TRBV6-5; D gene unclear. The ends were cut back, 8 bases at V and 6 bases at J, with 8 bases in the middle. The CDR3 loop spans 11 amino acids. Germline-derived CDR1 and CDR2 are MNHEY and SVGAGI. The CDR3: CASGYGQPQHF. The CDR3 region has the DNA TGTGCCAGCGGGTACGGTCAGCCCCAGCATTTT.

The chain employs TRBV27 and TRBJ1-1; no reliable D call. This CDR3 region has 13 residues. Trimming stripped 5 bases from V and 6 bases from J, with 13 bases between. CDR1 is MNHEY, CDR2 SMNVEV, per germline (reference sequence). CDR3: CASSSYSGSEAFF. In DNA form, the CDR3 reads TGTGCCAGCAGTAGCTACTCGGGCTCTGAAGCTTTCTTT.

CDR3: CASRIQGAGPNSPLHF. CDR3 nucleotides: TGTGCCAGCAGAATACAGGGGGCAGGACCCAATTCACCCCTCCACTTT. J is TRBJ1-6 and V is TRBV6-5, with TRBD1 identical over 9 bases. This CDR3 spans 16 amino acids. Germline CDR1 is MNHEY and CDR2 is SVGAGI. V shed 6 bases, J shed 7 bases, and the junction held 10 bases outside the gene matches.

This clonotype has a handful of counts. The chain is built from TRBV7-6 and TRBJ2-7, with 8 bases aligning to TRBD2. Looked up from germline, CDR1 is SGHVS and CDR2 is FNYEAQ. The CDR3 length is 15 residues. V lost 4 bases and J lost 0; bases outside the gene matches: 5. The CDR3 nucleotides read TGTGCCAGCAGCTCCCAGCGGGGGAGCTCCTACGAGCAGTACTTC. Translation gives CASSSQRGSSYEQYF. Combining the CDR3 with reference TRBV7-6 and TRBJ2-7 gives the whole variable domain GAGVSQSPRYKVTKRGQDVALRCDPISGHVSLYWYRQALGQGPEFLTYFNYEAQQDKSGLPNDRFSAERPEGSISTLTIQRTEQRDSAMYRCASSSQRGSSYEQYFGPGTRLTVT.

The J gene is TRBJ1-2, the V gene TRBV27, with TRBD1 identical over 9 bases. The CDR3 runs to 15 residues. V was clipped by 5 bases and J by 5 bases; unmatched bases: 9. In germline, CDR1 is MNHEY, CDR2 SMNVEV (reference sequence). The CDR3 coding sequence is TGTGCCAGCAGTCTTCGGACAGGGGTAGGGTATGGCTACACCTTC. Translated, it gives CASSLRTGVGYGYTF.

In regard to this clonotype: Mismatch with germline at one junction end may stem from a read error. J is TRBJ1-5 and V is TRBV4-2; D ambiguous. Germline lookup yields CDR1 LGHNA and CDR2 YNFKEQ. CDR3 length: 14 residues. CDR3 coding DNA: TGTGCCAACAGCCAAGGACTGAGCAATCAGCCCCAGCATTTT. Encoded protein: CANSQGLSNQPQHF.

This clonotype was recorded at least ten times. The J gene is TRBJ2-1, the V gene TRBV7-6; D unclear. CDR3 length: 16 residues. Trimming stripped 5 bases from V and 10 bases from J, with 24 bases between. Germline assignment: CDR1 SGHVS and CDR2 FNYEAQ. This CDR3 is CASSARVAPTMSEQFF. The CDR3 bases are TGTGCCAGCAGCGCTCGGGTTGCACCTACAATGTCGGAGCAGTTCTTC.

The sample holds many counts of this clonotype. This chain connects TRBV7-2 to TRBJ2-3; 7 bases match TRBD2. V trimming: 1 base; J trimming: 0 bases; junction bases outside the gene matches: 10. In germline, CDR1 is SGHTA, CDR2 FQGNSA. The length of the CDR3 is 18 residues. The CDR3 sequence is CASSLVRSGPFSTDTQYF. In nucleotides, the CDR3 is TGTGCCAGCAGCTTAGTCCGTAGCGGGCCTTTTAGCACAGATACGCAGTATTTT.

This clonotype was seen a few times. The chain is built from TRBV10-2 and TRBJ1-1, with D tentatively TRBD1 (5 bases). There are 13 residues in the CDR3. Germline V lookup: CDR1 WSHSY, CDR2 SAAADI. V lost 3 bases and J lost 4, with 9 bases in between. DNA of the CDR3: TGCGCCAGCAGTGATGGGGGGACCACTGAAGCTTTCTTT. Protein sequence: CASSDGGTTEAFF.

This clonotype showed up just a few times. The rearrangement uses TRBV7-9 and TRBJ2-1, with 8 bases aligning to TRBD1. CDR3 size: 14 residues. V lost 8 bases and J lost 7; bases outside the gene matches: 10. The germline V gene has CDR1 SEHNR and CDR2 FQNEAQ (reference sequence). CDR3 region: CASSRQGIGNEQFF. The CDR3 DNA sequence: TGTGCCAGCTCTCGACAGGGGATAGGGAATGAGCAGTTCTTC.

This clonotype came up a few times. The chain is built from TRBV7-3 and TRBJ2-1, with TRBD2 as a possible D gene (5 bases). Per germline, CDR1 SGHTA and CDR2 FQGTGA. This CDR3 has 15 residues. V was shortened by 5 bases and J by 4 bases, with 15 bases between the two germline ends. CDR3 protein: CASSLLLGPYNEQFF. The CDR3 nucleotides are TGTGCCAGCAGCCTCTTACTAGGCCCATACAATGAGCAGTTCTTC.

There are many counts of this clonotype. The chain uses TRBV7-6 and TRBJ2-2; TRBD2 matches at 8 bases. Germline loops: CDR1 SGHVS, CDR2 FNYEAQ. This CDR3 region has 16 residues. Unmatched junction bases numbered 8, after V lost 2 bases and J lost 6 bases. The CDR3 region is CASSLPIGGASGELFF. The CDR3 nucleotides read TGTGCCAGCAGCTTACCTATCGGGGGGGCGTCCGGGGAGCTGTTTTTT.

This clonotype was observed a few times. The DNA of the CDR3 is TGTGCCAGCAGTTATAACTGGGTTAGCGAGCAGTACTTC. Translation: CASSYNWVSEQYF. This rearrangement joins TRBV12-3 or TRBV12-4 to TRBJ2-7; no firm D call. Trimming took off 4 bases at V and 6 bases at J, with 13 bases between the two ends. The CDR3 spans 13 residues.

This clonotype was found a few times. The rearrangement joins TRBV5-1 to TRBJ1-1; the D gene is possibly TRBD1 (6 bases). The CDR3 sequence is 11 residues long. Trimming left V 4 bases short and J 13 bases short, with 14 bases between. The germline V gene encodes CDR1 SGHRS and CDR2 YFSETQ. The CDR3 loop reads CASSAGTIGFF. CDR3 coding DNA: TGCGCCAGCAGCGCAGGGACAATTGGTTTCTTT.

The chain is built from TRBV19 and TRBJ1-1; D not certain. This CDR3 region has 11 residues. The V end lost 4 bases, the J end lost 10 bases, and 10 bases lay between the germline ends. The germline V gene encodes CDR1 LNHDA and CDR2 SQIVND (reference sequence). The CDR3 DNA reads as TGTGCCAGTAGTACGGCCCTCTCAGCTTTCTTT. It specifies CASSTALSAFF.

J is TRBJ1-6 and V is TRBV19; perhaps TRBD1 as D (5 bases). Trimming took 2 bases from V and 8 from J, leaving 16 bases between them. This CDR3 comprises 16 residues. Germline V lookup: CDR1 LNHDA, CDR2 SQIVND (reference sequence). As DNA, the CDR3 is TGTGCCAGTAGTATATCACCGGGGGAATCTTATTCACCCCTCCACTTT. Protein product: CASSISPGESYSPLHF.

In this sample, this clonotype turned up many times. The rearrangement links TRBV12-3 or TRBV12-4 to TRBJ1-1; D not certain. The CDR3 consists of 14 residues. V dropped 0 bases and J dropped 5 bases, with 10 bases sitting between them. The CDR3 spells CASSLAGFLTEAFF. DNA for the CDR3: TGTGCCAGCAGTTTAGCGGGGTTCCTAACTGAAGCTTTCTTT.

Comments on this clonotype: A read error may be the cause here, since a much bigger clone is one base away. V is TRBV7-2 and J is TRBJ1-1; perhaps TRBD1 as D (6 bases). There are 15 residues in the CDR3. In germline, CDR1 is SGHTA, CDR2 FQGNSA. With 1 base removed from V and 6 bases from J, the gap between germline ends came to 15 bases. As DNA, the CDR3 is TGTGCCAGCAGCTTAGAGGGGGGTGTGTTCCCTGAAGCTTTCTTT. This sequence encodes CASSLEGGVFPEAFF.

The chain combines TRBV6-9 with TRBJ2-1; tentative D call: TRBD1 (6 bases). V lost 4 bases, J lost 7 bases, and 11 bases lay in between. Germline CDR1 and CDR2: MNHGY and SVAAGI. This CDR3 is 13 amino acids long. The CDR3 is CASSFFGTNEQFF. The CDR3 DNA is TGTGCCAGCAGTTTCTTCGGGACAAATGAGCAGTTCTTC.